This TCR beta chain was documented in a study of T cell changes during pregnancy in multiple sclerosis. The CDR3 spans 13 residues. V was cut by 3 bases and J by 5 bases, with 8 bases left in between. Germline values: CDR1 LNHDA, CDR2 SQIVND (reference sequence). Here immunoSEQ multiplex PCR was the method, and the copy in TCRdb shows in-frame clones only, minus some. The profile shows tens of thousands of clones, 94% of them singletons. V gene TRBV19 combines with J gene TRBJ1-5; D is ambiguous. The TCR comes from a female donor with multiple sclerosis, enrolled in a pregnancy study. Material: peripheral blood, obtained in the third trimester of pregnancy. This chain's CDR3 is CASSIQVDQPQHF. The DNA of the CDR3 is TGTGCCAGTAGTATTCAGGTCGATCAGCCCCAGCATTTT.